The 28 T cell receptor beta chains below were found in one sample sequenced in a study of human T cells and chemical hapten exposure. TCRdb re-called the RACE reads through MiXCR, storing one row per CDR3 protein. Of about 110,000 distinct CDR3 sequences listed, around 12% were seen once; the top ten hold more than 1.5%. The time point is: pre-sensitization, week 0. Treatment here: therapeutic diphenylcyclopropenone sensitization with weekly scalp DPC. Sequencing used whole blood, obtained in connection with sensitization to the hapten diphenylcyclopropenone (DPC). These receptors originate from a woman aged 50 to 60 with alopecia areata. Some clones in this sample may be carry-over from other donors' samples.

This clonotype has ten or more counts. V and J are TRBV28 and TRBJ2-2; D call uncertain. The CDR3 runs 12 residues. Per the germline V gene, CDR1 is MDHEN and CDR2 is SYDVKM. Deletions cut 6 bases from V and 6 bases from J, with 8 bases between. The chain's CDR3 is CASSPRAGELFF. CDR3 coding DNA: TGTGCCAGCAGCCCGAGAGCCGGGGAGCTGTTTTTT.

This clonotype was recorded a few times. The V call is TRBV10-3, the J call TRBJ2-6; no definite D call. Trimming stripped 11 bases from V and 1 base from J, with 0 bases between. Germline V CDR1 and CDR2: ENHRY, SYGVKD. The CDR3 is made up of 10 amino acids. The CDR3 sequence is CASGANVLTF. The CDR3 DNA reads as TGTGCCTCTGGGGCCAACGTCCTGACTTTC.

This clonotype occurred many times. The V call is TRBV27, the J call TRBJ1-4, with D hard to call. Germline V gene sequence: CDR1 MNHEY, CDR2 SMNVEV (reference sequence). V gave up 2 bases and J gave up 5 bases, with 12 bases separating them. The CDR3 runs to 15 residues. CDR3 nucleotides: TGTGCCAGCAGTTTAAACGGGCTCAAGAATGAAAAACTGTTTTTT. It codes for CASSLNGLKNEKLFF.

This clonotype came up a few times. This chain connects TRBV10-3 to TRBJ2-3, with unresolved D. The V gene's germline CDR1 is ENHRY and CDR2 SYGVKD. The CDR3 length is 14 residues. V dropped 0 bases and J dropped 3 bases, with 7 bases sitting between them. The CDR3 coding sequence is TGTGCCATCAGTGAGTCGGACCGGACAGATACGCAGTATTTT. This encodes CAISESDRTDTQYF.

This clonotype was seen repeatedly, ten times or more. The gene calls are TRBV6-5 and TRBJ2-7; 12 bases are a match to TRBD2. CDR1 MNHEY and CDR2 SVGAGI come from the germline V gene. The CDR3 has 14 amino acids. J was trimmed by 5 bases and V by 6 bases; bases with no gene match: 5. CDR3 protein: CASSPRTSGNEQYF. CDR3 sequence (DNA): TGTGCCAGCAGCCCAAGGACTAGCGGGAACGAGCAGTACTTC.

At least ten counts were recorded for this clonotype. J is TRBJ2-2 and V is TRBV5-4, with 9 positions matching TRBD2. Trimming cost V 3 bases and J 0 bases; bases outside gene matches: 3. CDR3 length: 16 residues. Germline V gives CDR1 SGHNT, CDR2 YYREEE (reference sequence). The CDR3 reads CASSSIAGANTGELFF. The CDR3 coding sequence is TGTGCCAGCAGCTCGATAGCGGGGGCGAACACCGGGGAGCTGTTTTTT.

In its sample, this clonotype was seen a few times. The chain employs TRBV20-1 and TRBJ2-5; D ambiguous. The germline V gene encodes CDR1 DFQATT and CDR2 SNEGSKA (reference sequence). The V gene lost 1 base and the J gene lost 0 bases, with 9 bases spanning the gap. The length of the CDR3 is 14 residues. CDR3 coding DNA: TGCAGTGCTAGAGTATACCAGTACCAAGAGACCCAGTACTTC. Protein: CSARVYQYQETQYF.

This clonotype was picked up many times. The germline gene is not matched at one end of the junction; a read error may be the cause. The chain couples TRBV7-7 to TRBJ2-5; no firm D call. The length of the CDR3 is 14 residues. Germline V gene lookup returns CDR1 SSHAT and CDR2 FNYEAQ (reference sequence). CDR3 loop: CASSFRPSDGTQYF. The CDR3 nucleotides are TGTGCTAGCAGCTTTAGGCCGAGCGACGGGACCCAGTACTTC.

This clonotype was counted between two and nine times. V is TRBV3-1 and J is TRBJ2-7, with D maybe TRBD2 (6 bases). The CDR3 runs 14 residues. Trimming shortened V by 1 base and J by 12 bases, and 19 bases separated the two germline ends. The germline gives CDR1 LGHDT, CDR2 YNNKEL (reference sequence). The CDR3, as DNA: TGTGCCAGCAGCCAAGGGGGACTGACCGGGGTTCCGTACTTC. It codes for CASSQGGLTGVPYF.

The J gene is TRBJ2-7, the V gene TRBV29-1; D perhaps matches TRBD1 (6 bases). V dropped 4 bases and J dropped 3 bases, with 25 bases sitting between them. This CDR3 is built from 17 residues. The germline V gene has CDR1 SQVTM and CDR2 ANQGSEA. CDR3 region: CSVGGMTGRGPGYEQYF. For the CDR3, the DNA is TGCAGCGTTGGGGGGATGACAGGTAGGGGACCCGGCTACGAGCAGTACTTC.

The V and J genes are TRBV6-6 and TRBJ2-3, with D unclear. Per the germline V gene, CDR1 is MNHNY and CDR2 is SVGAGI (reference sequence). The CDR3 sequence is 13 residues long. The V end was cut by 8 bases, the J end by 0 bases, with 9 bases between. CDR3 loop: CASGTASTDTQYF. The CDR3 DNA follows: TGTGCCAGCGGAACCGCTAGCACAGATACGCAGTATTTT.

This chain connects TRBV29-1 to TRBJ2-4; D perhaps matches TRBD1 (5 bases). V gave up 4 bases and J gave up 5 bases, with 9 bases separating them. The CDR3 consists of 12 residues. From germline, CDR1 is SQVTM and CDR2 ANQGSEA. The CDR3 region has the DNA TGCAGCGTTGCAGGGCACCAAAACATTCAGTACTTC. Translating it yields CSVAGHQNIQYF.

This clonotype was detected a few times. The DNA for the CDR3 is TGTGCCAGCAGTTACACAGGGGCCAACGAGCAGTACTTC. Translated, it gives CASSYTGANEQYF. V gene TRBV6-6 combines with J gene TRBJ2-7; 7 bases fit TRBD1. The CDR3 has 13 amino acids. The V and J ends lost 2 bases and 5 bases, in that order; junction bases with no gene match: 3. CDR1 is MNHNY, CDR2 SVGAGI, per germline (reference sequence).

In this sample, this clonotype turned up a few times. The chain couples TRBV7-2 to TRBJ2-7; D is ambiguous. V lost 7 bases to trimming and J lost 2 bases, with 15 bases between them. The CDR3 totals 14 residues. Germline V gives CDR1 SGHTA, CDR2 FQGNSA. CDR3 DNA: TGTGCCAGCAACGGTTCCCCTGGCCCCTACGAGCAGTACTTC. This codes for CASNGSPGPYEQYF.

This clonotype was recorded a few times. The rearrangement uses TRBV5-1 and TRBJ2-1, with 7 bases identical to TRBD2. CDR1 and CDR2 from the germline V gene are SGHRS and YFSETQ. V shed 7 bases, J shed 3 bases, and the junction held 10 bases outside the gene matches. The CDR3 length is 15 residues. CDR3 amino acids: CASRPSGTNYNEQFF. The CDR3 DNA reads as TGCGCCAGCCGCCCAAGCGGGACTAACTACAATGAGCAGTTCTTC.

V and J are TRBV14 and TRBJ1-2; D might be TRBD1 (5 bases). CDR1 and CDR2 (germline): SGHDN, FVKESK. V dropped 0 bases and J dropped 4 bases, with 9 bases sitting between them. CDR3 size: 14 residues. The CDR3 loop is CASSQERTSYGYTF. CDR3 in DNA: TGTGCCAGCAGCCAAGAAAGGACAAGCTATGGCTACACCTTC.

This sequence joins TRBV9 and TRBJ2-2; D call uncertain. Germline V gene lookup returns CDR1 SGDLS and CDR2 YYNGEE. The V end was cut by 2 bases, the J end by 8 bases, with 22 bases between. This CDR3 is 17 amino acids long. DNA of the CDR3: TGTGCCAGCAGCGTTTCCAGCCGACGGCCGATGAGGGGGGAGCTGTTTTTT. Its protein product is CASSVSSRRPMRGELFF.

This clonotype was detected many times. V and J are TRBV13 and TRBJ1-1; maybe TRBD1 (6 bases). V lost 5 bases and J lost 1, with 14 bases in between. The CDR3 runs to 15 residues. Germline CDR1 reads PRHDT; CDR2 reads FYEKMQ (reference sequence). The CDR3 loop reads CASSLPQGTNTEAFF. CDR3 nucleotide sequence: TGTGCCAGCAGCCTGCCTCAGGGGACGAACACTGAAGCTTTCTTT.

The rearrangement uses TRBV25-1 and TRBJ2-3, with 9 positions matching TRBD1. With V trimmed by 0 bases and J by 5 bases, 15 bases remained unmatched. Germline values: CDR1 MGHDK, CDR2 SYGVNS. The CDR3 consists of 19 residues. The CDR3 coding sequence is TGTGCCAGCAGTGAATACGAATCAGCGGGGACAGGGAGGGGAGATACGCAGTATTTT. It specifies CASSEYESAGTGRGDTQYF.

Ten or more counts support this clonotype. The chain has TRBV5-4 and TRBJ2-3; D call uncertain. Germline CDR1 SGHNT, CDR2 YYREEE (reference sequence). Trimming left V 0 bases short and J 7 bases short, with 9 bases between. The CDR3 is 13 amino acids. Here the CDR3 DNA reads TGTGCCAGCAGCTTGGACCCAGCCCATACGCAGTATTTT. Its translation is CASSLDPAHTQYF.

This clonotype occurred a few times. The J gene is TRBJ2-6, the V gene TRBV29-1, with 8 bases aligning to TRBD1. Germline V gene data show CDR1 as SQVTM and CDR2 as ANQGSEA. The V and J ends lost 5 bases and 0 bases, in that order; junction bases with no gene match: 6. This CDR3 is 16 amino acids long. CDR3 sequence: CSVPVTGVSGANVLTF. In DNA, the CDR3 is TGCAGCGTTCCCGTGACAGGGGTCTCTGGGGCCAACGTCCTGACTTTC.

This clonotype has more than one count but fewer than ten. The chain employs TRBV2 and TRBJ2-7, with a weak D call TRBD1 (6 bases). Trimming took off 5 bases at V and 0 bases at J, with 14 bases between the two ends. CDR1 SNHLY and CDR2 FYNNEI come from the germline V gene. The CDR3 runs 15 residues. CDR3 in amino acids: CASSPQGLNSYEQYF. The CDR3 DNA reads TGTGCCAGCAGTCCACAGGGATTGAACTCCTACGAGCAGTACTTC. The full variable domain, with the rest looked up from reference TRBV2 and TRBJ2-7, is EPEVTQTPSHQVTQMGQEVILRCVPISNHLYFYWYRQILGQKVEFLVSFYNNEISEKSEIFDDQFSVERPDGSNFTLKIRSTKLEDSAMYFCASSPQGLNSYEQYFGPGTRLTVT.

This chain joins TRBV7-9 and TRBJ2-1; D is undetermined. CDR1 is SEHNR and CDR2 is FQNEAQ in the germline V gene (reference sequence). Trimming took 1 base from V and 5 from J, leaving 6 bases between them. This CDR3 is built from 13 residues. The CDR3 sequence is CASSLVQNNEQFF. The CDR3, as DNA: TGTGCCAGCAGCTTAGTCCAGAACAATGAGCAGTTCTTC.

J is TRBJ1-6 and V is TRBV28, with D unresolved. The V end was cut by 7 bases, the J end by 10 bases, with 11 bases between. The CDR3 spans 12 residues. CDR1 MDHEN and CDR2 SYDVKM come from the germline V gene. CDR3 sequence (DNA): TGTGCCAGCACTCTACGGGTGTCACCCCTCCACTTT. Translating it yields CASTLRVSPLHF. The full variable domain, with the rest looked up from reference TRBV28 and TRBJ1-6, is DVKVTQSSRYLVKRTGEKVFLECVQDMDHENMFWYRQDPGLGLRLIYFSYDVKMKEKGDIPEGYSVSREKKERFSLILESASTNQTSMYLCASTLRVSPLHFGNGTRLTVT.

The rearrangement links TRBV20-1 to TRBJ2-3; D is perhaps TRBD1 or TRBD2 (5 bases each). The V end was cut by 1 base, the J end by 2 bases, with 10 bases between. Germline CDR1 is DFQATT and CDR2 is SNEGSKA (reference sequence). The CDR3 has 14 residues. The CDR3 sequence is CSARAGRHTDTQYF. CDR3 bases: TGCAGTGCTAGAGCGGGGCGGCACACAGATACGCAGTATTTT.

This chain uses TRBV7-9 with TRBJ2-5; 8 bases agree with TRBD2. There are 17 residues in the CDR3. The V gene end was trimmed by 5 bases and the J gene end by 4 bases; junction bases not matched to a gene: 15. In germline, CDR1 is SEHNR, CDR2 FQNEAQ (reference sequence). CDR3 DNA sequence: TGTGCCAGCAGCCCCGGGAGGGGCAGGGAGGAAGGAGAGACCCAGTACTTC. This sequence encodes CASSPGRGREEGETQYF.

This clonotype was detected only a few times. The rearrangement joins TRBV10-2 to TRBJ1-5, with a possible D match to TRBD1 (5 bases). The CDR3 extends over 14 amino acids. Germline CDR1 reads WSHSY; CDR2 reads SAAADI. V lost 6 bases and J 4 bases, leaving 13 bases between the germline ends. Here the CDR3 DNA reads TGCGCCAGCAGGGCTACGGGGCAGAATCAGCCCCAGCATTTT. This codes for CASRATGQNQPQHF.

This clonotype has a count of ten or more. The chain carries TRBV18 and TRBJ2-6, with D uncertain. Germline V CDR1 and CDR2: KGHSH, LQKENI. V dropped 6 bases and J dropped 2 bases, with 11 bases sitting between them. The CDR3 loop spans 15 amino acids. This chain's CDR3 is CASSPQATGANVLTF. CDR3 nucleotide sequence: TGTGCCAGCTCGCCTCAGGCTACTGGGGCCAACGTCCTGACTTTC.